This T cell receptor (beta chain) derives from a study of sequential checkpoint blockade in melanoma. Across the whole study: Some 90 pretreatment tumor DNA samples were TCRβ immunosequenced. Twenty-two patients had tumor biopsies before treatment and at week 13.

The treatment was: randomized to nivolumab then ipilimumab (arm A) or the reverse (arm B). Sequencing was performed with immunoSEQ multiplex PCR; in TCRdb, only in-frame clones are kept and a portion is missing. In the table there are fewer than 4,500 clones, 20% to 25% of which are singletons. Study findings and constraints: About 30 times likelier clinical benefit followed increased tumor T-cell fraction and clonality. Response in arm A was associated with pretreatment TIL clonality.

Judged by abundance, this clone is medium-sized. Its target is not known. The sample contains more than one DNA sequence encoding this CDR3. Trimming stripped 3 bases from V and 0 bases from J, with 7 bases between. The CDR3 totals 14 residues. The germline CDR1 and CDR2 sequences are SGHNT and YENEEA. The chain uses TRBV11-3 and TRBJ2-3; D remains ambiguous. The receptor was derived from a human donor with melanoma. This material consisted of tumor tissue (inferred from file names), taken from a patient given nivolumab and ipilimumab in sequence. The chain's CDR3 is CASSLTASTDTQYF. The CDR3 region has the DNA TGTGCCAGCAGCTTGACGGCCAGCACAGATACGCAGTATTTT. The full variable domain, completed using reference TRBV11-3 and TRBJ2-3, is EAGVVQSPRYKIIEKKQPVAFWCNPISGHNTLYWYLQNLGQGPELLIRYENEEAVDDSQLPKDRFSAERLKGVDSTLKIQPAELGDSAVYLCASSLTASTDTQYFGPGTRLTVL.